This T cell receptor beta chain was documented in a study of shared clonotypes between healthy human individuals. Study conclusions and caveats: Clonotype sharing among donors was thought likely to change with sequencing depth.

Naive CD8 populations comprised CD45RO-negative cells positively selected for CCR7, excluding terminally differentiated effector memory CD45RA+ cells. Clones were sequenced by immunoSEQ multiplex PCR, and TCRdb holds only the in-frame ones, with some missing. The sample has around 1.9 million clones, roughly 95% seen once. This clone was detected only once. Its specificity is unknown. Unmatched junction bases numbered 5, after V lost 3 bases and J lost 0 bases. The germline V gene has CDR1 SGDLS and CDR2 YYNGEE. The CDR3 spans 16 residues. The sequenced sample consisted of naive CD8+ T cells from PBMCs. This rearrangement joins TRBV9 to TRBJ1-4, with 7 bases fitting TRBD1. This receptor was obtained from a man in his late teens or twenties in good health. Some clones in this sample may be carry-over from other donors' samples. The CDR3 protein is CASSARGTATNEKLFF. In DNA form, the CDR3 reads TGTGCCAGCAGCGCCCGGGGGACAGCAACTAATGAAAAACTGTTTTTT.